This T cell receptor (beta chain) was sequenced during a study of CD8+CD57+ T cells in acquired aplastic anemia. The wider study: The average for DNA from sorted CD4+ and CD8+ cells was roughly 3 ug.

Profiles of TCR beta VDJ and CDR3 were generated from a genomic DNA template. TCRdb recomputed calls from the reads with MiXCR, one row per CDR3 protein. The sample lists more than 100,000 distinct CDR3 sequences, about 46% seen once, with about 2.3% in the top ten. Trimming cost V 4 bases and J 0 bases, with 10 bases left between them. CDR1 ENHRY and CDR2 SYGVKD come from the germline V gene. CDR3 length: 14 amino acids. Specimen: sorted CD4+, CD8+, or CD8+CD57+ T cells (not recorded which) from PBMCs. V usage is TRBV10-3 and J usage is TRBJ2-7; unclear D gene. The source of this sequence is a human donor in good health, serving as a control. CDR3 coding DNA: TGTGCCATCAGTGTCGGGCAGAGCTCCTACGAGCAGTACTTC. The encoded protein is CAISVGQSSYEQYF.